Below are 26 T cell receptor beta chains sequenced from a single sample in a study of T cell responses to AZD1222 COVID-19 vaccine. Sequencing used immunoSEQ multiplex PCR; TCRdb keeps in-frame clones, though not all of them. The data contain tens of thousands of clones, about 85% of them seen just once; the ten biggest clones take up approximately 1.2%. This specimen consisted of peripheral blood, obtained 28 days after the second AZD1222 dose. The receptor source for this set is an adult who received the AZD1222 COVID-19 vaccine.

The chain carries TRBV7-8 and TRBJ2-3, with D perhaps matching TRBD2 (5 bases). CDR1 and CDR2 from the germline V gene are SGHVS and FQNEAQ. The CDR3 runs 14 residues. Trimming left V 6 bases short and J 0 bases short, with 10 bases between. CDR3: CASRLATSTDTQYF. The CDR3 coding sequence is TGTGCCAGCAGGCTAGCCACTAGCACAGATACGCAGTATTTT. Supplemented by reference TRBV7-8 and TRBJ2-3, the full variable domain reads GAGVSQSPRYKVAKRGQDVALRCDPISGHVSLFWYQQALGQGPEFLTYFQNEAQLDKSGLPSDRFFAERPEGSVSTLKIQRTQQEDSAVYLCASRLATSTDTQYFGPGTRLTVL.

V and J are TRBV5-1 and TRBJ1-5; D is uncertain. The V end was cut by 0 bases, the J end by 8 bases, with 9 bases between. Looked up from germline, CDR1 is SGHRS and CDR2 is YFSETQ. The CDR3 runs to 13 residues. This CDR3 is CASSLARGKPQHF. The CDR3 nucleotides read TGCGCCAGCAGCTTGGCGCGCGGCAAGCCCCAGCATTTT.

In its sample, this clone was seen once. The gene calls are TRBV7-2 and TRBJ1-5; D is ambiguous. From germline, CDR1 is SGHTA and CDR2 FQGNSA. The CDR3 spans 12 residues. V lost 5 bases to trimming and J lost 4 bases, with 6 bases between them. The CDR3 coding sequence is TGTGCCAGCAGCACCTTAAATCAGCCCCAGCATTTT. Its protein is CASSTLNQPQHF. Full variable domain (outside the CDR3, taken from reference TRBV7-2 and TRBJ1-5): GAGVSQSPSNKVTEKGKDVELRCDPISGHTALYWYRQSLGQGLEFLIYFQGNSAPDKSGLPSDRFSAERTGGSVSTLTIQRTQQEDSAVYLCASSTLNQPQHFGDGTRLSIL.

The chain recombines TRBV7-2 with TRBJ1-6; D is unresolved. V lost 2 bases to trimming and J lost 9 bases, with 17 bases between them. There are 16 residues in the CDR3. CDR1 is SGHTA and CDR2 is FQGNSA in the germline V gene. CDR3 bases: TGTGCCAGCAGCTTAATACGACAAGCGGCCGGTTCACCCCTCCACTTT. Amino acids: CASSLIRQAAGSPLHF. The full variable domain, its missing parts supplied by reference TRBV7-2 and TRBJ1-6, is GAGVSQSPSNKVTEKGKDVELRCDPISGHTALYWYRQSLGQGLEFLIYFQGNSAPDKSGLPSDRFSAERTGGSVSTLTIQRTQQEDSAVYLCASSLIRQAAGSPLHFGNGTRLTVT.

This chain connects TRBV4-2 to TRBJ1-2, with D maybe TRBD1 (5 bases). V lost 4 bases to trimming and J lost 7 bases, with 19 bases between them. This CDR3 has 15 amino acids. Germline assignment: CDR1 LGHNA and CDR2 YNFKEQ. CDR3 sequence (DNA): TGTGCCAGCAGCCTACCCCGGACAACAAACGGTGGCTACACCTTC. As protein: CASSLPRTTNGGYTF.

This clone was seen only once. The genes are TRBV7-3 and TRBJ2-7; TRBD2 agrees at 7 bases. This CDR3 has 14 residues. The germline V gene has CDR1 SGHTA and CDR2 FQGTGA. With V trimmed by 0 bases and J by 6 bases, 5 bases remained unmatched. CDR3 region: CASSLTGGPGEQYF. The CDR3 region has the DNA TGTGCCAGCAGCTTAACGGGAGGGCCAGGCGAGCAGTACTTC.

V and J are TRBV11-3 and TRBJ2-1, with 13 bases fitting TRBD2. CDR3 length: 15 residues. V shed 5 bases and J 5 bases; nucleotides not matched to a gene: 3. In germline, CDR1 is SGHNT, CDR2 YENEEA. The CDR3 DNA reads as TGTGCCAGCAGCCCTGGGACTAGCGGGGACAATGAGCAGTTCTTC. Its translation is CASSPGTSGDNEQFF. Complete variable domain (other parts from reference TRBV11-3 and TRBJ2-1): EAGVVQSPRYKIIEKKQPVAFWCNPISGHNTLYWYLQNLGQGPELLIRYENEEAVDDSQLPKDRFSAERLKGVDSTLKIQPAELGDSAVYLCASSPGTSGDNEQFFGPGTRLTVL.

The table lists this clone with a count of one. CDR3 sequence: CASSQGGNTEAFF. In DNA, the CDR3 is TGTGCCAGCAGCCAAGGAGGGAACACTGAAGCTTTCTTT. The rearrangement uses TRBV27 and TRBJ1-1; D not certain. Germline lookup yields CDR1 MNHEY and CDR2 SMNVEV (reference sequence). This CDR3 comprises 13 residues. V lost 6 bases and J lost 1, with 9 bases in between.

This chain connects TRBV6-1 to TRBJ1-1; D remains unclear. The CDR3 runs 13 residues. Deletions cut 2 bases from V and 2 bases from J, with 6 bases between. Germline CDR1 MNHNS, CDR2 SASEGT. The CDR3 loop is CASSENFNTEAFF. CDR3 DNA: TGTGCCAGCAGTGAAAACTTCAACACTGAAGCTTTCTTT.

On this clone: Other DNA sequences in the same sample also yield this CDR3. V usage is TRBV27 and J usage is TRBJ2-1; 12 nucleotides line up with TRBD2. Germline loops: CDR1 MNHEY, CDR2 SMNVEV (reference sequence). With V trimmed by 8 bases and J by 7 bases, 9 bases remained unmatched. The CDR3 spans 15 residues. In nucleotides, the CDR3 is TGTGCCAGCCTGAATCTAGCGGGAGGGCCGAATGAGCAGTTCTTC. Protein sequence: CASLNLAGGPNEQFF.

The gene calls are TRBV5-1 and TRBJ1-2; D is unclear. Trimming stripped 3 bases from V and 6 bases from J, with 6 bases between. From germline, CDR1 is SGHRS and CDR2 YFSETQ. The CDR3 spans 11 residues. CDR3 nucleotides: TGCGCCAGCAGCTCCCAGAATGGCTACACCTTC. It specifies CASSSQNGYTF.

The chain employs TRBV6-5 and TRBJ1-5; a weak D match, TRBD1 (6 bases). V lost 4 bases and J lost 5, with 12 bases in between. CDR3 length equals 14 residues. In germline, CDR1 is MNHEY, CDR2 SVGAGI. CDR3 region: CASSFRGLDQPQHF. In nucleotides, the CDR3 is TGTGCCAGCAGTTTTCGGGGGCTGGATCAGCCCCAGCATTTT.

This sequence joins TRBV6-5 and TRBJ2-5; either TRBD1 or TRBD2 may fit D (5 bases each). The ends were cut back, 2 bases at V and 10 bases at J, with 14 bases in the middle. CDR1 is MNHEY and CDR2 is SVGAGI in the germline V gene. This CDR3 is built from 13 residues. CDR3 nucleotide sequence: TGTGCCAGCAGTTACGACAGCGTTCGGGGCCAGTACTTC. Translation gives CASSYDSVRGQYF.

J is TRBJ1-3 and V is TRBV5-1; TRBD1 might be the D (5 bases). Germline V lookup: CDR1 SGHRS, CDR2 YFSETQ. The CDR3 loop spans 13 amino acids. Trimming stripped 5 bases from V and 3 bases from J, with 9 bases between. The DNA for the CDR3 is TGCGCCAGCAGTCAGGGCAGTGGAAACACCATATATTTT. Amino acid sequence: CASSQGSGNTIYF.

The table lists this clone with a count of one. V usage is TRBV6-6 and J usage is TRBJ2-3, with TRBD2 as a possible D gene (7 bases). V lost 6 bases and J lost 5, with 15 bases in between. Germline values: CDR1 MNHNY, CDR2 SVGAGI (reference sequence). CDR3 length: 14 residues. The CDR3 reads CASRDAGAKDTQYF. In DNA form, the CDR3 reads TGTGCCAGCAGGGACGCGGGGGCGAAAGATACGCAGTATTTT.

The V call is TRBV19, the J call TRBJ2-2; possible D gene TRBD2, 5 bases. Trimming pared 4 bases from V and 5 bases from J, leaving 11 bases between. Germline CDR1 and CDR2: LNHDA and SQIVND (reference sequence). The CDR3 contains 14 residues. The CDR3, as DNA: TGTGCCAGTAGTAAGTCGGGGAATACCGGGGAGCTGTTTTTT. Protein: CASSKSGNTGELFF.

The rearrangement links TRBV6-5 to TRBJ1-1; no reliable D call. Germline V CDR1 and CDR2: MNHEY, SVGAGI. The CDR3 loop spans 13 amino acids. With 4 bases removed from V and 0 bases from J, the gap between germline ends came to 6 bases. The CDR3: CASSSTVNTEAFF. The CDR3, as DNA: TGTGCCAGCAGTTCGACGGTGAACACTGAAGCTTTCTTT.

The chain has TRBV4-1 and TRBJ1-2, with D unclear. V lost 1 base and J lost 2, with 8 bases in between. Germline CDR1 is MGHRA and CDR2 is YSYEKL. CDR3 length: 14 amino acids. The CDR3 spells CASSQALGNYGYTF. The DNA of the CDR3 is TGCGCCAGCAGCCAAGCTCTGGGGAACTATGGCTACACCTTC.

The chain is built from TRBV5-4 and TRBJ2-1; D is possibly TRBD1 or TRBD2 (5 bases each). Germline V gene lookup returns CDR1 SGHNT and CDR2 YYREEE (reference sequence). CDR3 size: 15 residues. V was pared by 4 bases and J by 6 bases, with 17 bases between. The DNA of the CDR3 is TGTGCCAGCAGCACCCCCACGGGGCTAGCCAATGAGCAGTTCTTC. Encoded protein: CASSTPTGLANEQFF. The whole variable domain, remainder taken from reference TRBV5-4 and TRBJ2-1, is ETGVTQSPTHLIKTRGQQVTLRCSSQSGHNTVSWYQQALGQGPQFIFQYYREEENGRGNFPPRFSGLQFPNYSSELNVNALELDDSALYLCASSTPTGLANEQFFGPGTRLTVL.

This chain joins TRBV4-3 and TRBJ1-3, with 8 bases matching TRBD1. This CDR3 contains 14 residues. V lost 3 bases to trimming and J lost 8 bases; unmatched junction nucleotides: 6. Germline assignment: CDR1 LGHNA and CDR2 YSLEER. CDR3 sequence: CASSHRQGADTIYF. CDR3 in DNA: TGCGCCAGCAGCCATCGTCAGGGGGCAGACACCATATATTTT.

The gene calls are TRBV7-8 and TRBJ2-7; 8 nucleotides agree with TRBD2. The CDR3 runs to 15 residues. CDR1 and CDR2 from the germline V gene are SGHVS and FQNEAQ. V shed 5 bases and J 0 bases; nucleotides not matched to a gene: 6. The CDR3 nucleotides read TGTGCCAGCAGCCTTTTGACTAGCGCCTCCTACGAGCAGTACTTC. It translates to CASSLLTSASYEQYF.

The chain employs TRBV27 and TRBJ1-2, with D perhaps TRBD1 (6 bases). In germline, CDR1 is MNHEY, CDR2 SMNVEV (reference sequence). The V and J ends lost 8 bases and 4 bases respectively, with 17 bases between them. CDR3 length: 14 amino acids. For the CDR3, the DNA is TGTGCCAGCGCCCGCCTCCGGGACACCTATGGCTACACCTTC. This codes for CASARLRDTYGYTF.

The genes are TRBV7-8 and TRBJ1-2, with 8 bases matching TRBD1. CDR3 length: 14 residues. CDR1 is SGHVS, CDR2 FQNEAQ, per germline. The ends lost 6 bases at V and 1 base at J; junction bases unmatched: 4. CDR3 loop: CASSQGAVNYGYTF. The CDR3 coding sequence is TGTGCCAGCAGTCAGGGGGCGGTTAACTATGGCTACACCTTC.

The chain has TRBV18 and TRBJ1-1; D call uncertain. Trimming cost V 11 bases and J 1 base, with 11 bases left between them. The CDR3 extends over 12 amino acids. Germline values: CDR1 KGHSH, CDR2 LQKENI. The CDR3, as DNA: TGTGCCGCCGCAGAATGGAACACTGAAGCTTTCTTT. This translates into CAAAEWNTEAFF.

This clone came up once. The rearrangement joins TRBV7-8 to TRBJ1-5; tentative D call: TRBD1 (5 bases). The CDR3 is 14 residues long. Looked up from germline, CDR1 is SGHVS and CDR2 is FQNEAQ. Trimming took 5 bases from V and 2 from J, leaving 10 bases between them. This CDR3 is CASSPAGRNQPQHF. CDR3 sequence (DNA): TGTGCCAGCAGCCCCGCGGGGCGCAATCAGCCCCAGCATTTT.

As DNA, the CDR3 is TGTGCCAGTAGTATAGGAGCGGCAGGACTGCAAGAGACCCAGTACTTC. Protein: CASSIGAAGLQETQYF. The chain has TRBV19 and TRBJ2-5, with TRBD2 as a possible D gene (5 bases). Trimming removed 1 base from V and 2 bases from J, with 14 bases in between. Germline loops: CDR1 LNHDA, CDR2 SQIVND (reference sequence). The CDR3 contains 16 residues.